This TCR beta chain was recorded in a study of metastatic and nonmetastatic thyroid tumors. Study at large: The study looked at repertoires side by side in blood and in tumor or nodule tissue from malignant and benign thyroid patients.

Study outcomes and limitations: Relative to benign nodules, malignant thyroid tumors were reportedly characterized by significantly elevated TCR beta diversity in blood and tumor.

All patients were treatment-naive before thyroid surgery. Original handling: Between-group CDR3 differences, defined by clinicopathological status, yielded a distant-metastasis classifier for papillary thyroid cancer. MiXCR reprocessed the PCR reads for TCRdb. The V and J calls were determined by TCRdb, not by the authors. The data hold some 28,000 clones, with about 3.9% observed a single time. In germline, CDR1 is DFQATT, CDR2 SNEGSKA (reference sequence). There are 13 residues in the CDR3. Trimming took 1 base from V and 3 from J, leaving 10 bases between them. A word on this clone: Its antigen is as yet unknown.

The gene calls are TRBV20-1 and TRBJ2-7; D could derive from TRBD1 or TRBD2 (5 bases each). Source material: blood. This receptor was taken from a male donor with papillary thyroid cancer or a benign thyroid nodule (not recorded which). Some clones in this sample may be carry-over from other donors' samples. The CDR3 sequence: CSARVGESYEQYF. In nucleotides, the CDR3 is TGCAGTGCTAGAGTGGGGGAGAGCTACGAGCAGTACTTC.